The T cell receptor beta chain under discussion was sequenced for a study of T cells in women clearing cervical HPV infection. As for this clone: The read terminates 3 residues before the CDR3 end, so the remaining end is supplied by the germline J gene.

Germline-derived CDR1 and CDR2 are SGHTA and FQGTGA. V lost 5 bases and J lost 0, with 11 bases in between. This CDR3 is built from 15 residues. Assay: immunoSEQ multiplex PCR; the TCRdb copy retains only in-frame clones and omits some. This repertoire includes some 31,000 clones. V and J are TRBV7-3 and TRBJ2-1; D remains ambiguous. The TCR was taken from a woman between 18 and 69 years old with a cervical HPV16 infection that either progressed to CIN3+ or cleared (not recorded which). The sequencing sample was made of blood buffy coat. The sequenced CDR3 bases are TGTGCCAGCAGCCCAAACATAAACTCCTACAATGAG. Its protein is CASSPNINSYNE. The CDR3, in full, reads CASSPNINSYNEQFF.